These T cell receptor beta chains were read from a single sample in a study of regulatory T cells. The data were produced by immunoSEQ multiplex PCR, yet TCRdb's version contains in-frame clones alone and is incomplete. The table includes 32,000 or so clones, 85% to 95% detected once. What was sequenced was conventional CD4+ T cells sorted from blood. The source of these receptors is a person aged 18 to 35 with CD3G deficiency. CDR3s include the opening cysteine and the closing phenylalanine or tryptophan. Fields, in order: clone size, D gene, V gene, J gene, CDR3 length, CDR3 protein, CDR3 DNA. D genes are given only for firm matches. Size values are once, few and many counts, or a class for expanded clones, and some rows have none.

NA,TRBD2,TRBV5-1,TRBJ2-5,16,CASSPGLAGFQETQYF,TGCGCCAGCAGCCCAGGACTAGCGGGTTTTCAAGAGACCCAGTACTTC
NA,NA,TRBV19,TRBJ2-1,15,CASSIRYPPYNEQFF,TGTGCCAGTAGTATTCGCTACCCCCCCTACAATGAGCAGTTCTTC
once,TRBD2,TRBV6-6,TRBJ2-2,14,CASSSSGRPGELFF,TGTGCCAGCAGTTCAAGCGGGAGGCCGGGGGAGCTGTTTTTT
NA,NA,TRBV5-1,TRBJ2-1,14,CASGRLQGRDEQFF,TGCGCCAGCGGCAGATTACAGGGGAGGGATGAGCAGTTCTTC
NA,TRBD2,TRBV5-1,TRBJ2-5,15,CASSQGLAGRETQYF,TGCGCCAGCAGCCAGGGACTAGCGGGCCGTGAGACCCAGTACTTC
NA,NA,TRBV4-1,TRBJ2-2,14,CASSRGRFAGELFF,TGCGCCAGCAGCCGGGGGAGGTTCGCCGGGGAGCTGTTTTTT
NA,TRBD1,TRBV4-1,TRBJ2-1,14,CASSPYDRAWEQFF,TGCGCCAGCAGCCCTTACGACAGGGCATGGGAGCAGTTCTTC
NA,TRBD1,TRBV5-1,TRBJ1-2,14,CASSLDRGDYGYTF,TGCGCCAGCAGCTTGGACAGGGGAGACTATGGCTACACCTTC
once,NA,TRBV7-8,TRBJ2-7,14,CASSLAGGSYEQYF,TGTGCCAGCAGCTTAGCAGGGGGGTCCTACGAGCAGTACTTC
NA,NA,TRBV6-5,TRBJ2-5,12,CASTNTLGEQYF,TGTGCCAGCACGAACACTCTGGGGGAGCAGTACTTC
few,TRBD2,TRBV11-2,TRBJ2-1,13,CASSLGLGNEQFF,TGTGCCAGCAGCCTCGGACTAGGCAATGAGCAGTTCTTC
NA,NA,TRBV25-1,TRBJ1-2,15,CASSESLGTNYGYTF,TGTGCCAGCAGTGAATCTCTCGGGACTAACTATGGCTACACCTTC
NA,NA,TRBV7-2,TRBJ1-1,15,CASSLASLLNTEAFF,TGTGCCAGCAGCTTAGCGTCTTTGCTGAACACTGAAGCTTTCTTT
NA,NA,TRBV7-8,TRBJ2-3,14,CASSLREGADTQYF,TGTGCCAGCAGCTTAAGGGAGGGGGCAGATACGCAGTATTTT
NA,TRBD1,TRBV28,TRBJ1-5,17,CASRSWQGVLSNQPQHF,TGTGCCAGCAGAAGTTGGCAGGGGGTATTGAGCAATCAGCCCCAGCATTTT
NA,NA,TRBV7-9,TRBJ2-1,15,CASSLGGVSYNEQFF,TGTGCCAGCAGCTTAGGCGGGGTCTCCTACAATGAGCAGTTCTTC
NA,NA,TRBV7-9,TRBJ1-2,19,CASIVPPPYNQGLRNGYTF,TGTGCCAGCATAGTGCCACCCCCGTACAATCAGGGGCTTCGGAATGGCTACACCTTC
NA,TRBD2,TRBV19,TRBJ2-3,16,CASSLGLAGGSDTQYF,TGTGCCAGTAGCCTGGGACTAGCGGGAGGATCAGATACGCAGTATTTT
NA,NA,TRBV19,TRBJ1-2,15,CASSMVAGLPYGYTF,TGTGCCAGTAGTATGGTCGCCGGCCTCCCTTATGGCTACACCTTC
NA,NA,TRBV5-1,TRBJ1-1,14,CASSLGGTNTEAFF,TGCGCCAGCAGCTTGGGAGGGACGAACACTGAAGCTTTCTTT
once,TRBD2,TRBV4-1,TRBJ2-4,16,CASSQEGLGRGNIQYF,TGCGCCAGCAGCCAAGAGGGACTAGGGCGTGGAAACATTCAGTACTTC
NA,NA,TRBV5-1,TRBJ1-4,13,CASSRGRNEKLFF,TGCGCCAGCAGCAGAGGACGGAATGAAAAACTGTTTTTT
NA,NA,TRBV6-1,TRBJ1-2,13,CASSVGGDYGYTF,TGTGCCAGCAGTGTGGGCGGAGACTATGGCTACACCTTC
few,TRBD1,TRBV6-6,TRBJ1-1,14,CASRTGAGGTEAFF,TGTGCCAGCAGAACAGGGGCAGGGGGGACTGAAGCTTTCTTT
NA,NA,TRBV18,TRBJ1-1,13,CASSPLPRTEAFF,TGTGCCAGCTCACCACTTCCGAGGACTGAAGCTTTCTTT
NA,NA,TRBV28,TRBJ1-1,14,CASSNPGPYTEAFF,TGTGCCAGCAGTAATCCGGGACCGTACACTGAAGCTTTCTTT
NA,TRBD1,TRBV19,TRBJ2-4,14,CASIDIGGRDIQYF,TGTGCCAGTATTGATATAGGGGGCCGGGACATTCAGTACTTC
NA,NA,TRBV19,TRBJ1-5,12,CASSPSWQPQHF,TGTGCCAGTAGTCCTTCTTGGCAGCCCCAGCATTTT
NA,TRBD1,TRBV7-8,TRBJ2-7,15,CASSIAGTGSYEQYF,TGTGCCAGCAGCATCGCCGGGACAGGAAGCTATGAGCAGTACTTC
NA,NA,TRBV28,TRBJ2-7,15,CASSFNSAESYEQYF,TGTGCCAGCAGTTTTAATTCGGCGGAATCCTACGAGCAGTACTTC
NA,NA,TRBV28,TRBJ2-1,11,CASSFYNEQFF,TGTGCCAGCAGCTTTTACAATGAGCAGTTCTTC
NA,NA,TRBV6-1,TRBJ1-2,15,CASSESRQRGYGYTF,TGTGCCAGCAGTGAATCTAGGCAGCGTGGCTATGGCTACACCTTC
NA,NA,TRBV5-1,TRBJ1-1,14,CASSLGAFGTEAFF,TGCGCCAGCAGCTTGGGGGCCTTCGGCACTGAAGCTTTCTTT
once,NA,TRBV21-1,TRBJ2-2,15,CASSPRTANTGELFF,TGTGCCAGCAGCCCTCGGACAGCAAACACCGGGGAGCTGTTTTTT